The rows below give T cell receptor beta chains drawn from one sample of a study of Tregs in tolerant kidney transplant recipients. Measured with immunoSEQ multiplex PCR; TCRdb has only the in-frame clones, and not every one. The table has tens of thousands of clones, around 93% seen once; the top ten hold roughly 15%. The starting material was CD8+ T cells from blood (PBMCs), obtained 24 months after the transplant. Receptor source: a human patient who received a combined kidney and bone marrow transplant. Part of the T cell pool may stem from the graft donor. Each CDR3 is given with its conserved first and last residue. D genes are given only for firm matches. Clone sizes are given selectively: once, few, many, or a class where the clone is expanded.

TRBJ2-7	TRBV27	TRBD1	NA	TGTGCCAGCAGTTTGACAGGGGCGAACTCCTACGAGCAGTACTTC	CASSLTGANSYEQYF
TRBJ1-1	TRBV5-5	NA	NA	TGTGCCAGCAGCTTGGGTCAGGTTGGGAACACTGAAGCTTTCTTT	CASSLGQVGNTEAFF
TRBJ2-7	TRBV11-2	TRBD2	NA	TGTGCCAGCAGCCTGGGGGGGAGCGTAGGCGAGCAGTACTTC	CASSLGGSVGEQYF
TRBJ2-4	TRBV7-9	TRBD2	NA	TGTGCCAGCAGCCCTAGCGGGGCAGGAGCCAAAAACATTCAGTACTTC	CASSPSGAGAKNIQYF
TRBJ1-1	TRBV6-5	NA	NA	TGTGCCAGCAACGAAGGGAGGAACACTGAAGCTTTCTTT	CASNEGRNTEAFF
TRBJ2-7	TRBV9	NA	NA	TGTGCCAGCAGCGTAGGTAGTTTCTACGAGCAGTACTTC	CASSVGSFYEQYF
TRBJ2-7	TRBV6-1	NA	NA	TGTGCCACCAAAGGTTCTGGACAAGGATACTACGAGCAGTACTTC	CATKGSGQGYYEQYF
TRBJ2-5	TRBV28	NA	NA	TGTGCCAGCAGTTTAGGAGGGTTCGAAGTGCCTCGAGAGACCCAGTACTTC	CASSLGGFEVPRETQYF
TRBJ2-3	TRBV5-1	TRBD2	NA	TGCGCCAGCAGCGGACTAGCGGGGGAAAAGGTCACAGATACGCAGTATTTT	CASSGLAGEKVTDTQYF
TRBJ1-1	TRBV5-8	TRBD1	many	TGTGCCAGCAGCTTGAGACCTATAGGACAGGGTGAAGCTTTCTTT	CASSLRPIGQGEAFF
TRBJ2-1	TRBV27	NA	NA	TGTGCCAGCAGTTCTAGGCAGGGTCACAATGAGCAGTTCTTC	CASSSRQGHNEQFF
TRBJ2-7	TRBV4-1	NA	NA	TGCGCCAGCAGCCAAGAAGGAGGGAAAAGCTACGAGCAGTACTTC	CASSQEGGKSYEQYF
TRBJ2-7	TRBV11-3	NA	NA	TGTGCCAGCAGCTGGCCCACTAGTGGAAGCTCCTACGAGCAGTACTTC	CASSWPTSGSSYEQYF
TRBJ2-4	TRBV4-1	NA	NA	TGCGCCAGCAGCCAGTCCCTAAACATTCAGTACTTC	CASSQSLNIQYF
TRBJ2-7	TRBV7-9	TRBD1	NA	TGTGCCAGCAGCTTAGCTGCGGGACAGGACCACTACGAGCAGTACTTC	CASSLAAGQDHYEQYF
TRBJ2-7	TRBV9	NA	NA	TGTGCCAGCAGCCCGAGCCGGGACTTCTCCTACGAGCAGTACTTC	CASSPSRDFSYEQYF
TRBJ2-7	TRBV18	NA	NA	TGTGCCAGCTCACCACCCCCCGGGGACTCAATGGGGGAGCAGTACTTC	CASSPPPGDSMGEQYF
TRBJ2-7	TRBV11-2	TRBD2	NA	TGTGCCAGCAGGGGGGAATCCGGGGGGGACGAGCAGTACTTC	CASRGESGGDEQYF
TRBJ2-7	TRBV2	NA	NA	TGTGCCAGCAGTGAATCGGGTTGGACCTACGAGCAGTACTTC	CASSESGWTYEQYF
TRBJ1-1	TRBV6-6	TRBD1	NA	TGTGCCAGCAGTTACGTTACAGGGGAATACACTGAAGCTTTCTTT	CASSYVTGEYTEAFF
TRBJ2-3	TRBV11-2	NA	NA	TGTGCCAGCAGCTTAGGAAGCGCAGATACGCAGTATTTT	CASSLGSADTQYF
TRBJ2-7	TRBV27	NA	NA	TGTGCCAGCAGGGACTCCTTGAGCTCCTACGAGCAGTACTTC	CASRDSLSSYEQYF
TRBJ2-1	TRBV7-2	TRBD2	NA	TGTGCCAGCAGCTACACTAGCGGGGGGGCGGTTGAGCAGTTCTTC	CASSYTSGGAVEQFF
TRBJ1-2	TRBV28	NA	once	TGTGCCAGCAGTTTAGTCAGGGGTGGCTATGGCTACACCTTC	CASSLVRGGYGYTF
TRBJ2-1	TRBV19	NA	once	TGTGCCAGTAGTCCACTCTACTTCAATGAGCAGTTCTTC	CASSPLYFNEQFF
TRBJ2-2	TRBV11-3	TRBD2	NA	TGTGCCAGCAGCTACGGACTAGCGTTCGGGGAGCTGTTTTTT	CASSYGLAFGELFF
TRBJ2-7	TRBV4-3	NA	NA	TGCGCCAGCAGCCATACCACAGGGAGCTACGAGCAGTACTTC	CASSHTTGSYEQYF
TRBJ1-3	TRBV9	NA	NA	TGTGCCAGCAGCGAAAACAGGGTATCTTCTGGAAACACCATATATTTT	CASSENRVSSGNTIYF
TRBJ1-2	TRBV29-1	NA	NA	TGCAGCGTTGAAGGGCAGGGCCCCTATGGCTACACCTTC	CSVEGQGPYGYTF
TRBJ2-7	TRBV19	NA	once	TGTGCCAGTAGTATTATGGGGGGAAATTACGAGCAGTACTTC	CASSIMGGNYEQYF
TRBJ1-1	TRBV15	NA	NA	TGTGCCACCAGCAGAGCCCCCGACGTCGGGATTAACACTGAAGCTTTCTTT	CATSRAPDVGINTEAFF
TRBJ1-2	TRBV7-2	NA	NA	TGTGCCAGCACCCTTATTGGGGGCGGGGGGTATGGCTACACCTTC	CASTLIGGGGYGYTF
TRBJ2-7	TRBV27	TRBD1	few	TGTGCCAGCGGACTCGGACAGGGACTCACCGAGCAGTACTTC	CASGLGQGLTEQYF
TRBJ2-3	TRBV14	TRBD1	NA	TGTGCCAGCAGCCTCAAGACAGGGGGGGCGGATACGCAGTATTTT	CASSLKTGGADTQYF
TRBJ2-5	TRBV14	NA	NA	TGTGCCAGCAGCCAGGGACTCCCGTACCAAGAGACCCAGTACTTC	CASSQGLPYQETQYF
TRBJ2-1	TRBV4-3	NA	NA	TGCGCCAGCAGCTTTGGCGGGACCAACAATGAGCAGTTCTTC	CASSFGGTNNEQFF
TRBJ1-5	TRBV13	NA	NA	TGTGCCAGCAGCTTATCGGGCGGGGACAATCAGCCCCAGCATTTT	CASSLSGGDNQPQHF
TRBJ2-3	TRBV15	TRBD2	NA	TGTGCCACCAGCAGATCTAGCGGGAGTGCAGATACGCAGTATTTT	CATSRSSGSADTQYF
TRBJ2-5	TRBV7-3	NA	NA	TGTGCCAGCAGCAGAGGGGGGGCACAAGAGACCCAGTACTTC	CASSRGGAQETQYF
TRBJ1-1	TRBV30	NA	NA	TGTGCCTGGAGTCAGGACAACATGAACACTGAAGCTTTCTTT	CAWSQDNMNTEAFF
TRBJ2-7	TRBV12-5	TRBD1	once	TGTGCTAGTGGTTGGGACAGGGGGTGCGAGCAGTACTTC	CASGWDRGCEQYF
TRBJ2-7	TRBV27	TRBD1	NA	TGTGCCAGCAGTTTTATGGGACAGGGGACCTACGAGCAGTACTTC	CASSFMGQGTYEQYF
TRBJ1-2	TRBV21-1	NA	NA	TGTGCCAGCAGCACCAGGACAGGGGTGACTGGCTACACCTTC	CASSTRTGVTGYTF
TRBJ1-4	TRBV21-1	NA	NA	TGTGCCAGCAGCCCCCTAAGAATGGGGACAGGTCATGAAAAACTGTTTTTT	CASSPLRMGTGHEKLFF
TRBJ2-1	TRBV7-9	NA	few	TGTGCCAGCAGCTTAGCGCTAGAAAATGAGCAGTTCTTC	CASSLALENEQFF
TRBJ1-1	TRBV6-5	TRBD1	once	TGTGCCAGCAGTTACTCCGGGACAGGGATGAACACTGAAGCTTTCTTT	CASSYSGTGMNTEAFF
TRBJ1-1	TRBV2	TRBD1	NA	TGTTGCAGGGGGACAGGGGAAATAATCGGCACTGAAGCTTTCTTT	CCRGTGEIIGTEAFF
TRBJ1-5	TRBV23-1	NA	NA	TGCGCCAGCTGCCCCGGGGATTATAGCAATCAGCCCCAGCATTTT	CASCPGDYSNQPQHF
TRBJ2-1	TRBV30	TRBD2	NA	TGTGCCTGGAGTTACAATAGCGGGGGAGATGAGCAGTTCTTC	CAWSYNSGGDEQFF
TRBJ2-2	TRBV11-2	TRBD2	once	TGTGCCAGCAGCTTAGTGGGACTAGCGGGGCGGGAGCTGTTTTTT	CASSLVGLAGRELFF
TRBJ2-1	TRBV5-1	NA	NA	TGCGCCAGCAGCGGGGACACGAGCTCCTACAATGAGCAGTTCTTC	CASSGDTSSYNEQFF
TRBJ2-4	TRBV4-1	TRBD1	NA	TGCGCCAGCAGCCAAGATTCCCGCAGGGGGGCCAAAAACATTCAGTACTTC	CASSQDSRRGAKNIQYF
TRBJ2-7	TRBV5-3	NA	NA	TGTGCCAGCAGCTCCCAGGTGGGGGCTTCGACCTGGCAGTACTTC	CASSSQVGASTWQYF